This T cell receptor beta chain was captured in a study of cytomegalovirus exposure and HLA in healthy donors. PCR employed 60 Vbeta and 13 Jbeta primers. The method was immunoSEQ multiplex PCR; TCRdb's version includes in-frame clones alone and lacks a portion of them. The sample lists about 92,000 clones; 65% to 80% were seen once. Trimming pared 4 bases from V and 0 bases from J, leaving 8 bases between. This CDR3 region has 14 residues. The germline gives CDR1 SGHVS, CDR2 FNYEAQ. The chain uses TRBV7-6 and TRBJ2-3; unclear D gene. The clonotype was recovered from a woman aged 18-29 years in good health and CMV-seropositive. The specimen sequenced was PBMCs. The DNA of the CDR3 is TGTGCCAGCAGCTCAGCCGTTAGCACAGATACGCAGTATTTT. Its translation: CASSSAVSTDTQYF.